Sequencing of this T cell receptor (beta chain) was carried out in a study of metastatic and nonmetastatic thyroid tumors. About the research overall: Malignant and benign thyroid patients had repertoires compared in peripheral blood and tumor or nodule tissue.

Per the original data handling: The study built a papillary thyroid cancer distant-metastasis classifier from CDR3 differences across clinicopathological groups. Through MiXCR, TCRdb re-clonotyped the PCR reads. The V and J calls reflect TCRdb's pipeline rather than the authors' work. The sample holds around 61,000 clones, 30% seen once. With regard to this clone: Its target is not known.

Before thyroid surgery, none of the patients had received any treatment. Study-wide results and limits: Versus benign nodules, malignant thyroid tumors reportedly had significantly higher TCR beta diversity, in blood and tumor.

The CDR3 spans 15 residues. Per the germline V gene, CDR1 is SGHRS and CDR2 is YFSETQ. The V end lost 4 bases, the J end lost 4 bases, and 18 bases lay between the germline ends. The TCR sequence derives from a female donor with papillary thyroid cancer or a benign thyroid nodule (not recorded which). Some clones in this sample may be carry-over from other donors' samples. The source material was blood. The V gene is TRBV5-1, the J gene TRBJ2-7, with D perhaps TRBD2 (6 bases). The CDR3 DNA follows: TGCGCCAGCAGCCCCTACGCGGGAAGATTGTACGAGCAGTACTTC. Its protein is CASSPYAGRLYEQYF.